Detailed here is one T cell receptor (beta chain). These data are taken from a study of cytotoxic CD8 clonotypes in ibrutinib-treated CLL. Clones were read by immunoSEQ multiplex PCR, and TCRdb kept only the in-frame ones, dropping some. This table has tens of thousands of clones, about 72% appearing once. The V gene's germline CDR1 is MGHRA and CDR2 YSYEKL. This CDR3 comprises 14 residues. V was clipped by 0 bases and J by 7 bases; unmatched bases: 4. V and J are TRBV4-1 and TRBJ2-3, with 7 bases identical to TRBD1. The TCR originated in a human donor with chronic lymphocytic leukemia. Sample: PBMCs, taken after 12 months of ibrutinib treatment. This CDR3 reads CASSQDRDSHTQYF. The DNA for the CDR3 is TGCGCCAGCAGCCAAGATCGGGACAGCCATACGCAGTATTTT.